Ten or more counts support the clone carrying this T cell receptor beta chain. Antigen specificity is unknown. Using its own MiXCR run on the 5' RACE reads, TCRdb lists one record per CDR3 protein. The sample lists approximately 220,000 distinct CDR3 sequences; about 26% were seen once. This record comes from a study of CD8 T cells in ankylosing spondylitis. Study results and limitations: There was a TCR beta motif, made of 7 to 9 highly homologous variants, that appeared characteristic of ankylosing spondylitis blood. CD8+ cells made up the disease-linked clones, which were relatively rare in peripheral blood.

V shed 3 bases, J shed 4 bases, and the junction held 4 bases outside the gene matches. The CDR3 runs to 13 residues. Germline V gene data show CDR1 as SGHRS and CDR2 as YFSETQ. The chain joins TRBV5-1 to TRBJ2-7; TRBD1 matches at 7 bases. The receptor's source is a male donor with ankylosing spondylitis or in good health (not recorded which). The material sequenced was blood, either unsorted or a sorted T cell fraction (not recorded which). The CDR3 nucleotides are TGCGCCAGCAGCTATCCGGGACAGTACGAGCAGTACTTC. Its protein product is CASSYPGQYEQYF.